This T cell receptor (beta chain) appears in the sequencing data of a study of blood T cell repertoires in COVID-19. The length of the CDR3 is 16 residues. In germline, CDR1 is SGHDT, CDR2 YYEEEE. V lost 1 base and J lost 3; bases outside the gene matches: 4. In the original workflow: Scientists estimated how many nucleated cells there were by amplifying reference gene primers. Clones were read by immunoSEQ multiplex PCR, and TCRdb kept only the in-frame ones, dropping some. V and J calls and clone size are as listed in that table; D and trimming were resolved from the DNA. The data show about 49,000 clones, with 82% seen just once and about 2.9% held by the top ten.

The specimen sequenced was peripheral blood. J is TRBJ2-7 and V is TRBV5-6; 13 nucleotides match TRBD2. The TCR sequence derives from a woman aged 55-70 years with acute or convalescent COVID-19. The CDR3 region has the DNA TGTGCCAGCAGCTTGTTTACTAGCGGGAGGGACTACGAGCAGTACTTC. Translated: CASSLFTSGRDYEQYF.